The next 3 T cell receptor beta chains were all read from a single sample in a study of T cell responses to AZD1222 COVID-19 vaccine. Clones were read by immunoSEQ multiplex PCR, and TCRdb kept only the in-frame ones, dropping some. The repertoire holds about 140,000 clones, with 80% to 95% as singletons. This specimen was peripheral blood, taken 28 days after the second AZD1222 dose. All receptors come from an adult who received the AZD1222 COVID-19 vaccine.

The V call is TRBV6-2 or TRBV6-3, the J call TRBJ2-7, with D unresolved. The CDR3 is 15 amino acids. In germline, CDR1 is MNHEY, CDR2 SVGEGT. V lost 4 bases and J lost 6, with 19 bases in between. In DNA, the CDR3 is TGTGCCAGCAGTTTTGACCCGATTCGACGTAGCGAGCAGTACTTC. It is translated as CASSFDPIRRSEQYF.

Only one count was recorded for this clone. This rearrangement joins TRBV18 to TRBJ1-4, with a weak D call TRBD1 (5 bases). Germline CDR1 KGHSH, CDR2 LQKENI. The CDR3 consists of 18 residues. V was trimmed by 6 bases and J by 0 bases, leaving 20 bases between them. The CDR3 region has the DNA TGTGCCAGCTCTCAACGGGGGTTTGGTGACACAACTAATGAAAAACTGTTTTTT. Amino acids: CASSQRGFGDTTNEKLFF.

This clone was seen only once. The rearrangement links TRBV28 to TRBJ2-7; D uncertain. The germline gives CDR1 MDHEN, CDR2 SYDVKM. Trimming cost V 4 bases and J 0 bases, with 7 bases left between them. This CDR3 contains 13 residues. The DNA for the CDR3 is TGTGCCAGCAGTTCTCCGGCCTCCTACGAGCAGTACTTC. The encoded protein is CASSSPASYEQYF.